The table lists the clone carrying this T cell receptor beta chain with a few counts. What it recognizes is unknown. With 10-nucleotide random UMIs included, cDNA was synthesized by 5'RACE. One entry per CDR3 protein, called by TCRdb with MiXCR from the 5' RACE reads. The table includes about 48,000 distinct CDR3 sequences, roughly 24% detected once. Unsorted libraries used 2 million PBMCs kept at -80 degrees C. This specimen comes from a study of neurological immune-mediated disorders. Study findings and constraints: Patients with HTLV-1-associated myelopathy had the highest level of TCR clonal expansion, whereas patients with multiple sclerosis had the lowest level, falling beneath the level found in healthy controls. No CDR3 amino acid sequences recurred among expanded clones across subjects, suggesting private repertoires in all groups.

The V gene lost 3 bases and the J gene lost 2 bases, with 11 bases spanning the gap. Germline V gene lookup returns CDR1 SGDLS and CDR2 YYNGEE. This CDR3 is built from 14 residues. The clonotype was recovered from a woman in her 70s in good health. Specimen: PBMCs. The rearrangement links TRBV9 to TRBJ2-5; tentatively, D is TRBD1 or TRBD2 (7 bases each). The chain's CDR3 is CASSAGGQQETQYF. CDR3 in DNA: TGTGCCAGCAGCGCGGGGGGACAGCAAGAGACCCAGTACTTC. The entire variable domain, with the rest obtained from reference TRBV9 and TRBJ2-5, is as follows: DSGVTQTPKHLITATGQRVTLRCSPRSGDLSVYWYQQSLDQGLQFLIQYYNGEERAKGNILERFSAQQFPDLHSELNLSSLELGDSALYFCASSAGGQQETQYFGPGTRLLVL.